One and the same sample provided the 7 T cell receptor beta chains below, sequenced in a study of cytomegalovirus exposure and HLA in healthy donors. Amplification used 60 Vbeta primers and 13 Jbeta primers. The data were produced by immunoSEQ multiplex PCR, yet TCRdb's version contains in-frame clones alone and is incomplete. The sample yields some 180,000 clones, just over 75% seen once. The sequenced sample consisted of PBMCs. These receptor sequences come from a woman aged 55-70 years in good health and CMV-seropositive.

This chain connects TRBV10-2 to TRBJ1-1; D unclear. This CDR3 is 13 amino acids long. Germline V lookup: CDR1 WSHSY, CDR2 SAAADI. V lost 4 bases, J lost 5 bases, and 11 bases lay in between. Here the CDR3 reads CASSAQGSTEAFF. CDR3 nucleotides: TGCGCCAGCAGTGCGCAAGGGAGTACTGAAGCTTTCTTT.

This chain uses TRBV15 with TRBJ2-1; D unclear. This CDR3 contains 15 residues. Germline lookup yields CDR1 LNHNV and CDR2 YYDKDF (reference sequence). Trimming removed 1 base at V and 0 bases at J, with 7 bases between. The CDR3 nucleotides read TGTGCCACCAGCAGAGGGCTAGACTCCTACAATGAGCAGTTCTTC. It specifies CATSRGLDSYNEQFF.

CDR3 sequence (DNA): TGTGCCAGCAGTGAATTTCGGGGGTACTGCTACGAGCAGTACTTC. Translated: CASSEFRGYCYEQYF. This chain connects TRBV6-4 to TRBJ2-7; D perhaps matches TRBD2 (6 bases). The CDR3 loop spans 15 amino acids. V was clipped by 3 bases and J by 3 bases, with 15 bases between them. The germline V gene has CDR1 MRHNA and CDR2 SNTAGT.

The genes are TRBV6-5 and TRBJ2-2, with 10 bases identical to TRBD1. There are 16 residues in the CDR3. The germline V gene encodes CDR1 MNHEY and CDR2 SVGAGI. Trimming removed 6 bases from V and 5 bases from J; junction bases left unmatched: 9. The CDR3 sequence: CASSYPPGQGTGELFF. The CDR3 DNA is TGTGCCAGCAGCTACCCCCCGGGACAGGGGACCGGGGAGCTGTTTTTT.

The chain has TRBV10-3 and TRBJ1-6, with 7 positions matching TRBD1. V shed 4 bases and J 10 bases; nucleotides not matched to a gene: 10. Germline lookup yields CDR1 ENHRY and CDR2 SYGVKD. The CDR3 loop spans 15 amino acids. The CDR3, as DNA: TGTGCCATCAGTGCAACACAGGGGTTAGTCTCACCCCTCCACTTT. Translating gives CAISATQGLVSPLHF.

V gene TRBV5-1 combines with J gene TRBJ2-5; perhaps TRBD2 as D (6 bases). The CDR3 has 15 amino acids. Germline CDR1 SGHRS, CDR2 YFSETQ. The V and J ends lost 0 bases and 4 bases respectively, with 13 bases between them. The CDR3 nucleotides are TGCGCCAGCAGCTTGGCCGGTCTGGGGGGAGAGACCCAGTACTTC. This gives the protein CASSLAGLGGETQYF.

The chain links TRBV7-3 to TRBJ2-1; 7 bases align to TRBD1. Germline assignment: CDR1 SGHTA and CDR2 FQGTGA. CDR3 length equals 13 residues. J gave up 5 bases and V 5 bases, and 3 bases lay outside the gene matches. The chain's CDR3 is CASSRDRDNEQFF. The CDR3 nucleotides are TGTGCCAGCAGCCGCGACAGGGACAATGAGCAGTTCTTC.